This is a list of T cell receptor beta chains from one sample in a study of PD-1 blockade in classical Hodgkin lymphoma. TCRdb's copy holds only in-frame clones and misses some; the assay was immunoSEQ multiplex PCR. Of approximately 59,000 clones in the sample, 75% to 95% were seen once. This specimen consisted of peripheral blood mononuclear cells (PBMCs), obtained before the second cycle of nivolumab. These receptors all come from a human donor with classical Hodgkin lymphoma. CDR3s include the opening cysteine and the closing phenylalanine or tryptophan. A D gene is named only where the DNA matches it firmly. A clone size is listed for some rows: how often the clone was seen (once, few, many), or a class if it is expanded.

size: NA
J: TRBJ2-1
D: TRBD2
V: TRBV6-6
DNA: TGTGCCAGCAGTTACTTCGGCGGGAGCGATGAGCAGTTCTTC
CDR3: CASSYFGGSDEQFF

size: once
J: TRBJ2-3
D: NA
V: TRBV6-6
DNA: TGTGCCAGCTTAGGGATAGGAGGCGCAGATACGCAGTATTTT
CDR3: CASLGIGGADTQYF

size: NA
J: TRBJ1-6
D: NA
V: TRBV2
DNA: TGTGCCAGCCGGTTGATTTCACCCCTCCACTTT
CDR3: CASRLISPLHF

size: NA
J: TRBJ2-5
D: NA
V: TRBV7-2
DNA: TGTGCCAGCAGCCTGAAAGAGACCCAGTACTTC
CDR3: CASSLKETQYF

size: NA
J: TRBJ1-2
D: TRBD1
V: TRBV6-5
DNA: TGTGCCAGCAGTTCACAGGGGGACTATGGCTACACCTTC
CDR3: CASSSQGDYGYTF

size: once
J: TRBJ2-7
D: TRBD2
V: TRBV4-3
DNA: TGCGCCAGCAGCCAAGTAGCGGGAGGCCTTGCCTACGAGCAGTACTTC
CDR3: CASSQVAGGLAYEQYF

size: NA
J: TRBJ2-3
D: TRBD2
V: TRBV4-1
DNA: TGCGCCAGCAGGCGGGAGCGGGGGGCCACAGATACGCAGTATTTT
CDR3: CASRRERGATDTQYF

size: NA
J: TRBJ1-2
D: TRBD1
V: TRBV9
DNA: TGTGCCAGCAGCGTGAGCCTGGGCAGGGGGCTGGAAAACTATGGCTACACCTTC
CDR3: CASSVSLGRGLENYGYTF

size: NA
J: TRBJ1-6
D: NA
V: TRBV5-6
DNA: TGTGCCAGCAGCTTGGCCCCCACAGGCTATAATTCACCCCTCCACTTT
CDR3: CASSLAPTGYNSPLHF

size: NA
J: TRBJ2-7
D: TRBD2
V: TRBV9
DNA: TGTGCCAGCAGCCCAGGATCCGGGACTAGCGGGAGGGCCGGCCACGAGCAGTACTTC
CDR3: CASSPGSGTSGRAGHEQYF

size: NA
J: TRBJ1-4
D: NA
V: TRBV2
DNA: TGTGCCAGCAGTACGGGGCCGGCTAATCAAAAACTGTTTTTT
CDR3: CASSTGPANQKLFF

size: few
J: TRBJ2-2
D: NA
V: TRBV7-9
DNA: TGTGCCAGCAGCCCCGACCCAGGGGAGCTGTTTTTT
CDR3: CASSPDPGELFF

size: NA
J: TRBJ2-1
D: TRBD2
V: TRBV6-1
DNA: TGTGCCAGCAGCCTCCGACTAGCGGGAGACAATGAGCAGTTCTTC
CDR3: CASSLRLAGDNEQFF

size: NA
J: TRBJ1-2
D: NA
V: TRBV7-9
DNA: TGTGCCAGCAGCTTCCCCCCACTGGAGAGGGTACATCATGGCTACACCTTC
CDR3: CASSFPPLERVHHGYTF

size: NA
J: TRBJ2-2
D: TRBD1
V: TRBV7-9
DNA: TGTGCCAGCAGCTCGGACAGGGGAAGGACCGGGGAGCTGTTTTTT
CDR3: CASSSDRGRTGELFF

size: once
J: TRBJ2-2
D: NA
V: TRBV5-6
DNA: TGTGCCAGCAGCAACGCTTTACCGGCGAGCACCGGGGAGCTGTTTTTT
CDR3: CASSNALPASTGELFF

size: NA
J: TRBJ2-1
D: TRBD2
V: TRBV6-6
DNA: TGTGCCAGCAGTTACTCCACGGCGGGGGGTTACAATGAGCAGTTCTTC
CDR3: CASSYSTAGGYNEQFF

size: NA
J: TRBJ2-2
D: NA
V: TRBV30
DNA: TGTGCCTGGACCCCAAGGGTTTTTTCGACCGGGGAGCTGTTTTTT
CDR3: CAWTPRVFSTGELFF

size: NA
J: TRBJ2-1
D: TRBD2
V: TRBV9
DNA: TGTGCCAGCAGCGTAGTTGCTAGCGGGTATTACAATGAGCAGTTCTTC
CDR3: CASSVVASGYYNEQFF

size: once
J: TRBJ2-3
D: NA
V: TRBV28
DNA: TGTGCCAGCAGTTTAGCGGGACGCACAGATACGCAGTATTTT
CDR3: CASSLAGRTDTQYF

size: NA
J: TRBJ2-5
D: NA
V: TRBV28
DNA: TGTGCCAGCAGTTTAGGGGGCAGGGAGACCCAGTACTTC
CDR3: CASSLGGRETQYF

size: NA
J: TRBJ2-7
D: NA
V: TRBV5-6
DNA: TGTGCCAGCAGCTTGGCCCCCTACGAGCAGTACTTC
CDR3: CASSLAPYEQYF

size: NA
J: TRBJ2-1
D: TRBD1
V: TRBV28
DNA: TGTGCCAGCAGTTTCAGGGGACAGGGAACACTGGAGCAGTTCTTC
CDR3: CASSFRGQGTLEQFF

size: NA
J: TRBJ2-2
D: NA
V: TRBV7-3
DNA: TGTGCCAGCAGCCCGCAGGAGGGAACCGGGGAGCTGTTTTTT
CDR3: CASSPQEGTGELFF

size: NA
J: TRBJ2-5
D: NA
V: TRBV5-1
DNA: TGCGCCAGCAGCTTGGTAGAAACAGGGCTGGGGACCCAGTACTTC
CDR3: CASSLVETGLGTQYF

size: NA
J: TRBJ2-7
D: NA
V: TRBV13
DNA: TGTGCCAGCAGCTTAGAGGGGCAGAACCCCTACGAGCAGTACTTC
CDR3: CASSLEGQNPYEQYF

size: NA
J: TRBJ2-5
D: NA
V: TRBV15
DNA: TGTGCCACCAGCAGAGATCGGGAGACCCAGTACTTC
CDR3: CATSRDRETQYF

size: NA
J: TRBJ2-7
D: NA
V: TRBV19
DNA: TGTGCCAGTAGTATAGGCCGGCGCGAGCAGTACTTC
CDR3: CASSIGRREQYF

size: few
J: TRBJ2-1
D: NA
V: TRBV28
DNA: TGTGCCAGCAGTTTAATCGGTACTAGCACAAATGAGCAGTTCTTC
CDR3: CASSLIGTSTNEQFF

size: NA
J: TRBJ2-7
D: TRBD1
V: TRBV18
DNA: TGTGCCAGCTCACCGACAGGGGATTTCTACGAGCAGTACTTC
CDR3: CASSPTGDFYEQYF

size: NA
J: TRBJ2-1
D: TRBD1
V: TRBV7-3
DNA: TGTGCCAGCAGTTCCGGGACAGGGTACAATGAGCAGTTCTTC
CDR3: CASSSGTGYNEQFF

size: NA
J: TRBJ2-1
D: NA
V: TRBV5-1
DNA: TGCGCCAGCAGCCAAGGGACTGTCTCCTACAATGAGCAGTTCTTC
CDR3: CASSQGTVSYNEQFF

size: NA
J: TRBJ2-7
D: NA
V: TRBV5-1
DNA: TGCGCCAGCAGCCAAGAGCCTAGGTACGAGCAGTACTTC
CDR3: CASSQEPRYEQYF

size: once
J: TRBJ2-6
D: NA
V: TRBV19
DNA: TGTGCCAGTAGTATAATAGGTTACGGGGCCAACGTCCTGACTTTC
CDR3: CASSIIGYGANVLTF

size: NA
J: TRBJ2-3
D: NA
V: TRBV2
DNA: TGTGCCAGCAGGCAGGTCGGCCTAGACGCAGATACGCAGTATTTT
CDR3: CASRQVGLDADTQYF

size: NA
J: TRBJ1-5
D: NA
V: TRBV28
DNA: TGTGCCAGCAGTGTTGGGATTATCGGTAGCAATCAGCCCCAGCATTTT
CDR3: CASSVGIIGSNQPQHF

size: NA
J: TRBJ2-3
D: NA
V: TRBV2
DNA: TGTGCCAGCAGTGACCGTGGCAGGACTTACACGGATACGCAGTATTTT
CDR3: CASSDRGRTYTDTQYF

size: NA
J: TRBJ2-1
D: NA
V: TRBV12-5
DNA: TGTGCTAGTGGTTGGGGCCACAATGAGCAGTTCTTC
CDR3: CASGWGHNEQFF

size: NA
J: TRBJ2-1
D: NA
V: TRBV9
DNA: TGTGCCAGCAGCGCTCCCTTCGGGACGGGCGAGGAGCAGTTCTTC
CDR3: CASSAPFGTGEEQFF

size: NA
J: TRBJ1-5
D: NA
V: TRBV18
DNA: TGTGCCAGCTCCACAGGTGCCTTGAAGCCCCAGCATTTT
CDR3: CASSTGALKPQHF

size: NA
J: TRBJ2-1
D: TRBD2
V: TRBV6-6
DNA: TGTGCCAGCAGTCATAGGACTAGCGGGTACAATGAGCAGTTCTTC
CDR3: CASSHRTSGYNEQFF

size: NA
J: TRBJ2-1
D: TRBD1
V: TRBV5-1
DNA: TGCGCCAGCAGCTTGGCCCAGGGGGCAGCGGTTGATGAGCAGTTCTTC
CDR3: CASSLAQGAAVDEQFF

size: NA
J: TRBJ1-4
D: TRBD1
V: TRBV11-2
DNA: TGTGCCAGCAGCCCTGGACAGGGGACTTCCGGGGGTAATGAAAAACTGTTTTTT
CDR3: CASSPGQGTSGGNEKLFF